This T cell receptor (beta chain) was profiled in a study of blood T cell repertoires in COVID-19. Study information: From the United States, Italy and Spain came samples of acute and convalescent COVID-19.

Germline values: CDR1 MNHEY, CDR2 SVGAGI. Trimming took 4 bases from V and 6 from J, leaving 15 bases between them. The CDR3 contains 14 residues. Generated by immunoSEQ multiplex PCR, the TCRdb table keeps only in-frame clones and is missing some. The repertoire includes about 82,000 clones, about 83% of them detected once, and about a sixth sits in the top ten. The V call is TRBV6-5, the J call TRBJ2-5, with D possibly being TRBD2 (6 bases). The sequenced sample was peripheral blood. The source is an older woman with acute or convalescent COVID-19. The CDR3 loop reads CASSSGVGTKTQYF. CDR3 bases: TGTGCCAGCAGTTCGGGAGTCGGCACGAAGACCCAGTACTTC.